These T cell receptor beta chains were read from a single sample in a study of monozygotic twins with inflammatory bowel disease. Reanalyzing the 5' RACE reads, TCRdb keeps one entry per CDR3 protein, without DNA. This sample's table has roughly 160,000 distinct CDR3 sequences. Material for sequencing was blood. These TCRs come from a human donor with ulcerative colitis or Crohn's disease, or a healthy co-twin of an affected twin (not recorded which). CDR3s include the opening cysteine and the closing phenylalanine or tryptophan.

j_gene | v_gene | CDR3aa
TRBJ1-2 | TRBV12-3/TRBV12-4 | CASSSSQGYYGYTF
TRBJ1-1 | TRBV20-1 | CSALSAGSVLKNTEAFF
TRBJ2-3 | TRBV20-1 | CSARDPASGRVDTQYF
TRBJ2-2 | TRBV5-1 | CASEDRATGELFF
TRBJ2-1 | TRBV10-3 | CAISEMGEQFF
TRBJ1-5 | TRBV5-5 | CASSTGTGARQPQHF
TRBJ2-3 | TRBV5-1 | CASSSGTGTASTDTQYF
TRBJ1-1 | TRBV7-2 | CASSLRGHNTEAFF
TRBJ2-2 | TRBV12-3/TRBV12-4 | CASSFARAGGELFF
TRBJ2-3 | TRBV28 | CASSFYRGRTDTQYF
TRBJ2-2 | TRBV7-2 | CASRPGLHTGELFF
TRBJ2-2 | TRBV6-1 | CASSGGAQDTGELFF
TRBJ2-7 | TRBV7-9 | CASSLALRTSGRYEQYF
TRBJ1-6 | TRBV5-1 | CASSVDGRNSPLHF
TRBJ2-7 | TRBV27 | CASAPGFVPVEPYEQYF
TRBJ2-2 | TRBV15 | CATSRDGRETGELFF
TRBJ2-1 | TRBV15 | CATSRERLGWGDNEQFF
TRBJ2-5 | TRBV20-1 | CLTQREGRETQYF
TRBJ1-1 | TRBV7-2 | CASSLATGGLNTEAFF
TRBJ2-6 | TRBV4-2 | CASSQEGSGANVLTF
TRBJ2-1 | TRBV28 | CASRSSGSRLEVQFF
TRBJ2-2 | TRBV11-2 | CASSLDVQGLNWYTGELFF
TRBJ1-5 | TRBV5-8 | CASHSTSGPRNQPQHF
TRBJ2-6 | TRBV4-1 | CASSQAGLISGANVLTF
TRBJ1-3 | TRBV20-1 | CSAGGLRDTIYF
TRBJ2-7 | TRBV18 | CASSPLETGTSGRYYEQYF
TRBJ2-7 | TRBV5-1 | CASSPGQGAHEQYF
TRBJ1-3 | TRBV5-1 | CASSFGDSGNTIYF
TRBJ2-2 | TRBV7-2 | CASSLRFTGELFF
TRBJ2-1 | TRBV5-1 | CASTRGNEQFF
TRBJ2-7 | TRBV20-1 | CSARRTSGFYEQYF
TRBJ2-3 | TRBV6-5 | CASSYGIGSGTTDTQYF
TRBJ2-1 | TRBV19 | CASSPRKIAGGPYNEQFF
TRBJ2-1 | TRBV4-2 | CASSQESRAEQFF
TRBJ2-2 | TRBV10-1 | CASSELLYTGELFF
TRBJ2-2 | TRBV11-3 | CASSLTWTGGDTGELFF
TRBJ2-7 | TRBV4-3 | CASSQDSRTGRLF
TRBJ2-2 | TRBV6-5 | CAAGRGQTNTGELFF
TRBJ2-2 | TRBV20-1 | CSAGDSAAGELFF
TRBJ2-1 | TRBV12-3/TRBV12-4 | CASRLPGPNNEQFF
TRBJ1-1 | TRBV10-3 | CAISGGETEAFF
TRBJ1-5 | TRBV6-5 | CASSYKLQGQHDSNQPQHF
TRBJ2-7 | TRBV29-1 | CSGSIGRDEQYF
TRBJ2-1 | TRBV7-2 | CASSLVRLAGGESSYNEQFF
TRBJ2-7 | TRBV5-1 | CASSPKTGVTYEQYF
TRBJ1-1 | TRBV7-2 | CASSLGSGRGGHTEAFF
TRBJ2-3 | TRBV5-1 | CASSLRGTGTDTQYF
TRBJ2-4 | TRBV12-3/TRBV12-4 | CASSLSALAKNIQYF
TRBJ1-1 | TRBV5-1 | CASSLEQLNTEAFF
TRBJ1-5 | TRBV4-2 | CASSQGQDSNQPQHF
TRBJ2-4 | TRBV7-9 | CASSPGTDQNIQYF